One sample yielded the 24 T cell receptor beta chains listed below, sequenced in a study of cytomegalovirus exposure and HLA in healthy donors. 60 Vbeta and 13 Jbeta primers were used in PCR. Sequenced by immunoSEQ multiplex PCR; TCRdb stores in-frame clones only, minus some. This table holds approximately 53,000 clones, 60% to 80% found once. The sequenced sample was PBMCs. These receptors were taken from a woman aged 40-49 years in good health and CMV-seropositive.

The table lists this clone with a few counts. V is TRBV30 and J is TRBJ2-3; D gene uncertain. The CDR3 contains 12 residues. With 0 bases removed from V and 4 bases from J, the gap between germline ends came to 5 bases. Per germline, CDR1 GTSNPN and CDR2 SVGIG (reference sequence). CDR3 in DNA: TGTGCCTGGAGTGTACTGCCAGATACGCAGTATTTT. Translated: CAWSVLPDTQYF.

V usage is TRBV11-2 and J usage is TRBJ2-3; TRBD1 might be the D (5 bases). The CDR3 sequence is 16 residues long. In germline, CDR1 is SGHAT, CDR2 FQNNGV. The V and J ends lost 1 base and 0 bases respectively, with 11 bases between them. The CDR3 is CASSLGVGHSTDTQYF. The CDR3 DNA sequence: TGTGCCAGCAGCTTAGGGGTGGGGCATAGCACAGATACGCAGTATTTT. Based on the CDR3 plus reference TRBV11-2 and TRBJ2-3, the full variable domain is EAGVAQSPRYKIIEKRQSVAFWCNPISGHATLYWYQQILGQGPKLLIQFQNNGVVDDSQLPKDRFSAERLKGVDSTLKIQPAKLEDSAVYLCASSLGVGHSTDTQYFGPGTRLTVL.

This clone was counted only a few times. The chain employs TRBV28 and TRBJ1-1, with 8 bases aligning to TRBD1. Losses at the gene ends were 5 bases for V and 3 bases for J; bases not matched to a gene: 8. The CDR3 has 15 residues. Germline CDR1 is MDHEN and CDR2 is SYDVKM. The CDR3 is CASSLRRQGYTEAFF. In nucleotides, the CDR3 is TGTGCCAGCAGTCTGAGGAGACAGGGGTACACTGAAGCTTTCTTT.

This clone was detected a few times. The chain joins TRBV7-2 to TRBJ2-3; a possible D gene is TRBD2 (6 bases). Trimming cost V 7 bases and J 2 bases, with 19 bases left between them. The germline gives CDR1 SGHTA, CDR2 FQGNSA. The CDR3 sequence is 16 residues long. In DNA form, the CDR3 reads TGTGCCAGCAAAGGAGGCGGGGCACGGAACACAGATACGCAGTATTTT. Its translation: CASKGGGARNTDTQYF. The full variable domain, with the rest looked up from reference TRBV7-2 and TRBJ2-3, is GAGVSQSPSNKVTEKGKDVELRCDPISGHTALYWYRQSLGQGLEFLIYFQGNSAPDKSGLPSDRFSAERTGGSVSTLTIQRTQQEDSAVYLCASKGGGARNTDTQYFGPGTRLTVL.

A few counts support this clone. This chain uses TRBV19 with TRBJ1-1; D perhaps matches TRBD1 (6 bases). V shed 5 bases and J shed 7 bases, with 20 bases lying between them. Germline CDR1 is LNHDA and CDR2 is SQIVND (reference sequence). The CDR3 runs 15 residues. CDR3 sequence: CASSGRRTAASEAFF. DNA for the CDR3: TGTGCCAGTAGTGGTCGAAGGACAGCGGCCAGTGAAGCTTTCTTT.

A few counts support this clone. The V call is TRBV28, the J call TRBJ1-4, with 8 bases identical to TRBD1. Germline trimming cut 2 bases from V and 11 bases from J; bases unmatched to any gene: 10. CDR3 length: 15 amino acids. Per germline, CDR1 MDHEN and CDR2 SYDVKM. CDR3 sequence reads: CASSLMRTGIVKLFF. The CDR3 nucleotides are TGTGCCAGCAGTTTAATGCGGACAGGGATTGTGAAACTGTTTTTT.

This chain connects TRBV2 to TRBJ1-1, with 12 bases aligning to TRBD1. Per germline, CDR1 SNHLY and CDR2 FYNNEI. This CDR3 comprises 13 residues. Losses at the gene ends were 6 bases for V and 4 bases for J; bases not matched to a gene: 0. The DNA of the CDR3 is TGTGCCAGCAGGGGACAGGGGGCCACTGAAGCTTTCTTT. Translation: CASRGQGATEAFF.

The chain has TRBV7-9 and TRBJ1-1; maybe TRBD1 (6 bases). The germline gives CDR1 SEHNR, CDR2 FQNEAQ (reference sequence). Trimming cost V 8 bases and J 2 bases, with 12 bases left between them. The CDR3 has 13 residues. CDR3 in amino acids: CASADRGNTEAFF. In DNA, the CDR3 is TGTGCCAGCGCGGACAGAGGCAACACTGAAGCTTTCTTT.

The CDR3 here is CASSQRRDTEAFF. As DNA, the CDR3 is TGTGCCAGTAGTCAGCGGCGGGACACTGAAGCTTTCTTT. This chain joins TRBV19 and TRBJ1-1; D is unresolved. Germline V gene lookup returns CDR1 LNHDA and CDR2 SQIVND (reference sequence). This CDR3 has 13 amino acids. V was clipped by 5 bases and J by 3 bases, with 10 bases between them.

This clone is labeled medium-sized. The chain uses TRBV18 and TRBJ1-1, with 10 positions matching TRBD1. V was pared by 4 bases and J by 11 bases, with 13 bases of the junction left unmatched. Germline CDR1 reads KGHSH; CDR2 reads LQKENI. The CDR3 covers 15 residues. The CDR3 DNA reads TGTGCCAGCTCACACCAAGGACAGGGGGGGAAGGTGGCTTTCTTT. Translation: CASSHQGQGGKVAFF.

With respect to this clone: Because the CDR3's place on the DNA is in doubt, the DNA is left out and the CDR3 is given as listed by TCRdb. The rearrangement joins TRBV7-2 to TRBJ1-6. The CDR3 totals 17 residues, both ends included. Germline CDR1 and CDR2: SGHTA and FQGNSA. CDR3: CASSLFGPGGQGSPLHF.

The chain couples TRBV10-1 to TRBJ1-2; TRBD1 aligns across 10 bases. V shed 5 bases and J 4 bases; nucleotides not matched to a gene: 10. CDR3 length: 16 residues. CDR1 is WNHNN, CDR2 SYGVQD, per germline (reference sequence). The CDR3 bases are TGCGCCAGCAGTCCCGGGACAGGGGAGAGTACCTATGGCTACACCTTC. Its translation is CASSPGTGESTYGYTF.

This chain connects TRBV5-5 to TRBJ1-6; the D is unclear. Germline values: CDR1 SGHKS, CDR2 YYEKEE (reference sequence). The length of the CDR3 is 15 residues. The V gene lost 4 bases and the J gene lost 9 bases, with 17 bases spanning the gap. This CDR3 is CASSDQATAGSPLHF. CDR3 bases: TGTGCCAGCAGCGATCAGGCTACAGCGGGTTCACCCCTCCACTTT.

The chain is built from TRBV13 and TRBJ2-5, with TRBD2 as a possible D gene (6 bases). The germline CDR1 and CDR2 sequences are PRHDT and FYEKMQ (reference sequence). The CDR3 covers 14 residues. Trimming cost V 2 bases and J 4 bases, with 11 bases left between them. The CDR3 DNA reads TGTGCCAGCAGCTTAAATCGGGGAGGAGAGACCCAGTACTTC. This sequence encodes CASSLNRGGETQYF.

This clone was observed a few times. The chain uses TRBV6-5 and TRBJ1-1; TRBD1 agrees at 10 bases. From germline, CDR1 is MNHEY and CDR2 SVGAGI. CDR3 length: 14 amino acids. Trimming removed 4 bases from V and 5 bases from J; junction bases left unmatched: 4. The CDR3 loop is CASSLDRGETEAFF. CDR3 nucleotide sequence: TGTGCCAGCAGTTTGGACAGGGGGGAGACTGAAGCTTTCTTT.

J is TRBJ1-3 and V is TRBV9; D unclear. This CDR3 spans 14 amino acids. Germline values: CDR1 SGDLS, CDR2 YYNGEE. With 4 bases removed from V and 1 base from J, the gap between germline ends came to 9 bases. CDR3 nucleotide sequence: TGTGCCAGCAGCCACCAGGATTCTGGAAACACCATATATTTT. This encodes CASSHQDSGNTIYF.

The chain is built from TRBV5-1 and TRBJ1-2, with D maybe TRBD1 (5 bases). The CDR3 runs 14 residues. Between the trimmed V and J ends, which lost 5 bases and 5 bases, there was a span of 16 bases. Looked up from germline, CDR1 is SGHRS and CDR2 is YFSETQ. CDR3 region: CASRPLQGNYGYTF. The DNA of the CDR3 is TGCGCCAGCAGGCCTCTCCAGGGTAATTATGGCTACACCTTC. Filled out from reference TRBV5-1 and TRBJ1-2, the complete variable domain reads KAGVTQTPRYLIKTRGQQVTLSCSPISGHRSVSWYQQTPGQGLQFLFEYFSETQRNKGNFPGRFSGRQFSNSRSEMNVSTLELGDSALYLCASRPLQGNYGYTFGSGTRLTVV.

The chain has TRBV5-4 and TRBJ1-2, with D maybe TRBD1 (5 bases). V was pared by 6 bases and J by 0 bases, with 15 bases between. Germline lookup yields CDR1 SGHNT and CDR2 YYREEE (reference sequence). This CDR3 contains 15 residues. CDR3 coding DNA: TGTGCCAGCACTACGGGCGGAGGGGCTAACTATGGCTACACCTTC. It translates to CASTTGGGANYGYTF.

The V and J genes are TRBV6-6 and TRBJ1-2, with 7 bases that match TRBD1. The V and J ends lost 7 bases and 8 bases, in that order; junction bases with no gene match: 19. Germline CDR1 MNHNY, CDR2 SVGAGI (reference sequence). The CDR3 length is 16 residues. DNA of the CDR3: TGTGCCAGCACCGAAACCCAGAGACAGGGACTGGGGGGCTACACCTTC. This codes for CASTETQRQGLGGYTF.

The rearrangement joins TRBV18 to TRBJ2-3, with 9 bases that match TRBD1. This CDR3 contains 16 residues. CDR1 KGHSH and CDR2 LQKENI come from the germline V gene. Trimming removed 2 bases from V and 0 bases from J; junction bases left unmatched: 3. In nucleotides, the CDR3 is TGTGCCAGCTCACCAGCGGGACAGGGTAGCACAGATACGCAGTATTTT. Translated, it gives CASSPAGQGSTDTQYF.

J is TRBJ1-1 and V is TRBV7-2; D is uncertain. The V and J ends lost 0 bases and 4 bases respectively, with 12 bases between them. CDR1 and CDR2 from the germline V gene are SGHTA and FQGNSA. The CDR3 sequence is 15 residues long. In DNA form, the CDR3 reads TGTGCCAGCAGCTTAGCGGGCTTATTTAGCACTGAAGCTTTCTTT. Its translation: CASSLAGLFSTEAFF. Looking up the rest from reference TRBV7-2 and TRBJ1-1 gives the full variable domain: GAGVSQSPSNKVTEKGKDVELRCDPISGHTALYWYRQSLGQGLEFLIYFQGNSAPDKSGLPSDRFSAERTGGSVSTLTIQRTQQEDSAVYLCASSLAGLFSTEAFFGQGTRLTVV.

The J gene is TRBJ1-2, the V gene TRBV27, with 9 bases matching TRBD1. This CDR3 contains 15 residues. V lost 5 bases and J lost 6; bases outside the gene matches: 10. Germline CDR1 reads MNHEY; CDR2 reads SMNVEV (reference sequence). CDR3 region: CASSPTPGQGNGYTF. CDR3 nucleotides: TGTGCCAGCAGTCCGACCCCGGGACAGGGAAATGGCTACACCTTC.

This clone was observed a few times. The J gene is TRBJ2-3, the V gene TRBV6-4, with TRBD2 identical over 10 bases. CDR1 is MRHNA, CDR2 SNTAGT, per germline. The CDR3 has 15 residues. V lost 6 bases and J lost 0; bases outside the gene matches: 3. Written as DNA, the CDR3 is TGTGCCAGCAGCCGGACTAGCGGAAGCACAGATACGCAGTATTTT. Its protein is CASSRTSGSTDTQYF.

V gene TRBV6-1 combines with J gene TRBJ1-3; D is uncertain. This CDR3 is 14 amino acids long. With 3 bases removed from V and 1 base from J, the gap between germline ends came to 7 bases. Germline-derived CDR1 and CDR2 are MNHNS and SASEGT. The CDR3 here is CASSESGSGNTIYF. The CDR3 region has the DNA TGTGCCAGCAGTGAGTCGGGGTCTGGAAACACCATATATTTT.